This T cell receptor (beta chain) is drawn from a study of blood T cells in healthy people across ages. Isolated PBMCs totaled at least 6 million in each sample. A minimum of 5 micrograms of total RNA was extracted per sample. The authors ran a second PCR of roughly 6 to 11 cycles using a sample-barcoded 5' primer and a J-beta primer mix. Tagging of each cDNA molecule was performed by a template-switch adaptor with 12 random nucleotides. One entry per CDR3 protein, called by TCRdb with MiXCR from the 5' RACE reads. The repertoire holds hundreds of thousands of distinct CDR3 sequences, with about 55% as singletons. Germline V gene sequence: CDR1 WNHNN, CDR2 SYGVQD (reference sequence). The CDR3 totals 14 residues. Concerning this clonotype itself: What it recognizes is unknown.

The study's findings and limits: Diversity figures based on one million T cells were deemed too low.

The chain has TRBV10-1 and TRBJ2-5; unclear D gene. The last part of the DNA fits TRBJ2-7 better; the J call may be wrong. This TCR came from a man in his fifties or sixties in good health. The material sequenced was blood. The CDR3 region is CASSERDRTYEQYF. The CDR3 coding sequence is TGCGCCAGCAGTGAACGCGACCGAACCTACGAGCAGTACTTC.